These 12 T cell receptor beta chains were all obtained from the same sample, sequenced in a study of regulatory T cells in long-lasting Graves disease. Relying on iRepertoire HTBI primers and Arm-PCR of CDR3 regions, the team built TCR beta libraries. TCRdb redid the calling of the multiplex PCR reads with MiXCR, one entry per CDR3 protein. In the table there are more than 300,000 distinct CDR3 sequences, roughly 10% of which are singletons. This sample's time point: newly diagnosed GD, antithyroid drugs for less than 3 months. Preparation of the TCR library used RNA extracted from PBMCs. The data also belong to a second study, concerning T cells in Graves' hyperthyroidism and ophthalmopathy.

The sequencing here drew on peripheral blood mononuclear cells (PBMCs), taken at new diagnosis, from a patient treated with antithyroid drugs. The source of these receptors is a woman aged 18-29 years with Graves disease.

This clonotype was found many times. The V call is TRBV20-1, the J call TRBJ2-5; no clear D. The germline V and J ends were trimmed by 6 bases and 4 bases, with 6 bases remaining between them. The CDR3 spans 10 residues. CDR1 and CDR2 (germline): DFQATT, SNEGSKA (reference sequence). The CDR3 DNA reads as TGCAGTGCCCCTGTAGAGACCCAGTACTTC. This codes for CSAPVETQYF.

The chain is built from TRBV24-1 and TRBJ2-1; D uncertain. Germline V lookup: CDR1 KGHDR, CDR2 SFDVKD. This CDR3 spans 12 amino acids. V was cut by 0 bases and J by 9 bases, with 5 bases left in between. The CDR3: CATSDLSPEQFF. CDR3 nucleotides: TGTGCCACCAGTGATTTGTCGCCTGAGCAGTTCTTC.

This clonotype was seen at least ten times. Written as DNA, the CDR3 is TGTGCCAGCAGCCGGGACAGGATAAGGGATGAGCAGTTCTTC. Translating gives CASSRDRIRDEQFF. This chain joins TRBV7-6 and TRBJ2-1; 8 bases agree with TRBD1. The CDR3 runs 14 residues. Germline loops: CDR1 SGHVS, CDR2 FNYEAQ. The junction had 8 bases not matched to a gene; V was cut back by 5 bases and J by 8 bases.

This clonotype occurred many times. The V call is TRBV6-2 or TRBV6-3, the J call TRBJ1-2; D is unclear. Per the germline V gene, CDR1 is MNHEY and CDR2 is SVGEGT. CDR3 length: 16 amino acids. V was clipped by 5 bases and J by 1 base, with 17 bases between them. The CDR3 nucleotides read TGTGCCAGCAGTCCTCCAACCGCTGGGCTTAACTATGGCTACACCTTC. It codes for CASSPPTAGLNYGYTF.

This clonotype was detected many times. The J gene is TRBJ1-6, the V gene TRBV12-3 or TRBV12-4; 9 positions agree with TRBD1. There are 14 residues in the CDR3. Losses at the gene ends were 7 bases for V and 7 bases for J; bases not matched to a gene: 5. The CDR3 loop reads CASTWDRVNSPLHF. Here the CDR3 DNA reads TGTGCCAGCACCTGGGACAGGGTGAATTCACCCCTCCACTTT.

The V and J genes are TRBV29-1 and TRBJ2-1; 7 bases fit TRBD2. The CDR3 is 14 amino acids. CDR1 and CDR2 from the germline V gene are SQVTM and ANQGSEA. V dropped 7 bases and J dropped 6; count of bases not matched to a gene: 12. Here the CDR3 reads CSAVVVAGVNEQFF. CDR3 nucleotide sequence: TGCAGCGCGGTGGTCGTGGCGGGAGTCAATGAGCAGTTCTTC.

The chain uses TRBV9 and TRBJ1-3; no definite D call. Germline V lookup: CDR1 SGDLS, CDR2 YYNGEE. The CDR3 has 14 residues. Trimming stripped 5 bases from V and 2 bases from J, with 11 bases between. DNA for the CDR3: TGTGCCAGCAGTACATACGGAGCTGGAAACACCATATATTTT. Its protein is CASSTYGAGNTIYF.

This clonotype was seen many times. The chain carries TRBV7-2 and TRBJ2-7; a weak D match, TRBD2 (5 bases). V was clipped by 7 bases and J by 2 bases, with 15 bases between them. This CDR3 has 14 residues. From germline, CDR1 is SGHTA and CDR2 FQGNSA. The CDR3 sequence is CASTPGTYAYEQYF. The CDR3 nucleotides are TGTGCCAGCACCCCGGGAACCTACGCCTACGAGCAGTACTTC.

This clonotype has ten or more counts. The V call is TRBV7-2, the J call TRBJ1-6; 7 positions agree with TRBD1. The CDR3 is 15 residues long. Germline CDR1 is SGHTA and CDR2 is FQGNSA. J was trimmed by 5 bases and V by 8 bases; bases with no gene match: 9. Here the CDR3 DNA reads TGTGCCAGCGTCTGGCGGGACAGTAATAATTCACCCCTCCACTTT. It specifies CASVWRDSNNSPLHF.

This clonotype was seen ten or more times. One end of the junction fails to match germline, which may point to a read error. This chain's CDR3 is CASSPLLGTTEAFF. CDR3 coding DNA: TGCGCCAGCAGCCCTTTGTTAGGAACCACGGAAGCTTTCTTT. This chain links TRBV7-2 with TRBJ1-1; D remains unclear. The CDR3 runs to 14 residues. Germline V gives CDR1 SGHTA, CDR2 FQGNSA.

This clonotype occurred many times. This chain uses TRBV20-1 with TRBJ2-7; D call uncertain. V was trimmed by 3 bases and J by 2 bases, leaving 8 bases between them. Germline CDR1 is DFQATT and CDR2 is SNEGSKA (reference sequence). The CDR3 runs 12 residues. The CDR3 protein is CSASFGTYEQYV. CDR3 bases: TGCAGTGCTAGCTTCGGAACCTACGAGCAGTACGTC.

Ten or more counts support this clonotype. Its ends do not fully match the called genes, so a read error is possible. This chain uses TRBV13 with TRBJ2-5, with no clear D. CDR1 is PRHDT, CDR2 FYEKMQ, per germline (reference sequence). There are 13 residues in the CDR3. The CDR3 nucleotides are TGTGCCAGCACCTTAGAGGCCCAAGAGACCCAGTACTTC. Translating gives CASTLEAQETQYF.